A selection of T cell receptor beta chains follows, all from one sample in a study of blood T cell repertoires in COVID-19. Method: immunoSEQ multiplex PCR; TCRdb's copy keeps in-frame clones and lacks some. Among about 250,000 clones listed, approximately 82% were seen once. Sequenced sample: peripheral blood. The receptor set was obtained from a man in his forties or fifties with active or convalescent COVID-19. Both conserved end residues are part of each CDR3. Each record gives: D gene, J gene, V gene, clone size, CDR3 protein, CDR3 DNA. The D gene is left open where the match is weak. Size is omitted from some rows. Given values are once, few, many or a class for expanded clones.

D: NA; J: TRBJ2-3; V: TRBV29-1; size: NA; CDR3: CSVRRGYTDTQYF; DNA: TGCAGCGTTCGCCGAGGTTACACAGATACGCAGTATTTT
D: TRBD1; J: TRBJ2-6; V: TRBV11-2; size: NA; CDR3: CASRSQPGQGSSGANVLTF; DNA: TGTGCCAGCAGGTCTCAACCGGGACAGGGGAGCTCTGGGGCCAACGTCCTGACTTTC
D: NA; J: TRBJ1-6; V: TRBV3-1/TRBV3-2; size: once; CDR3: CASSQDSYKGRSPLHF; DNA: TGTGCCAGCAGCCAGGACAGCTACAAGGGACGTTCACCCCTCCACTTT
D: TRBD1; J: TRBJ1-5; V: TRBV6-2/TRBV6-3; size: few; CDR3: CASSTQGGFNQPQHF; DNA: TGTGCCAGCAGTACCCAGGGGGGATTCAATCAGCCCCAGCATTTT
D: TRBD2; J: TRBJ2-7; V: TRBV5-1; size: NA; CDR3: CASSFGGGGPSYEQYF; DNA: TGCGCCAGCAGCTTCGGCGGGGGAGGCCCTTCCTACGAGCAGTACTTC
D: TRBD1; J: TRBJ1-1; V: TRBV27; size: NA; CDR3: CASSLFLGTGNTEAFF; DNA: TGTGCCAGCAGTTTATTTCTAGGGACAGGGAACACTGAAGCTTTCTTT
D: TRBD2; J: TRBJ2-7; V: TRBV7-6; size: NA; CDR3: CASSLRSLAAGEQYF; DNA: TGTGCCAGCAGCTTAAGGTCCCTAGCGGCCGGCGAGCAGTACTTC
D: NA; J: TRBJ1-1; V: TRBV18; size: NA; CDR3: CASSPVGGANTEAFF; DNA: TGTGCCAGCTCACCAGTAGGAGGGGCGAACACTGAAGCTTTCTTT
D: TRBD1; J: TRBJ1-2; V: TRBV10-3; size: NA; CDR3: CAISQIQGAEGYTF; DNA: TGTGCCATCAGCCAAATACAGGGGGCGGAGGGCTACACCTTC
D: NA; J: TRBJ1-4; V: TRBV6-5; size: NA; CDR3: CAIMTGLNEKLFF; DNA: TGTGCCATTATGACAGGTCTTAATGAAAAACTGTTTTTT
D: NA; J: TRBJ1-4; V: TRBV5-5; size: NA; CDR3: CASSFTATDGKLFF; DNA: TGTGCCAGCAGCTTCACGGCCACAGACGGAAAACTGTTTTTT
D: TRBD1; J: TRBJ1-6; V: TRBV28; size: NA; CDR3: CASSPGQGSSPLHF; DNA: TGTGCCAGCTCTCCGGGACAGGGCTCTTCACCCCTCCACTTT
D: TRBD2; J: TRBJ2-1; V: TRBV7-2; size: NA; CDR3: CASSPRLAGYEYEQFF; DNA: TGTGCCAGCAGCCCCCGACTAGCGGGATACGAGTATGAGCAGTTCTTC
D: NA; J: TRBJ2-7; V: TRBV9; size: NA; CDR3: CASSAPGPEQYF; DNA: TGTGCCAGCAGCGCCCCAGGTCCCGAGCAGTACTTC
D: TRBD2; J: TRBJ2-1; V: TRBV7-9; size: NA; CDR3: CASRSTSDSYNEQFF; DNA: TGTGCCAGCAGATCTACTAGCGACTCCTACAATGAGCAGTTCTTC
D: NA; J: TRBJ1-2; V: TRBV30; size: NA; CDR3: CAWSSRDSGGYTF; DNA: TGTGCCTGGAGTTCACGAGACTCGGGGGGCTACACCTTC
D: NA; J: TRBJ1-2; V: TRBV6-5; size: NA; CDR3: CASRTGDTGRYGYTF; DNA: TGTGCCAGCAGAACTGGGGACACGGGACGATATGGCTACACCTTC
D: NA; J: TRBJ2-7; V: TRBV5-4; size: few; CDR3: CASSFRGTQYVEYF; DNA: TGTGCCAGCAGCTTTCGAGGCACGCAATACGTGGAGTACTTC
D: NA; J: TRBJ2-7; V: TRBV24-1; size: NA; CDR3: CATSAAGSYEQYF; DNA: TGTGCCACCAGTGCGGCAGGCTCCTACGAGCAGTACTTC